The present T cell receptor (beta chain) was sequenced within a study of T-cell memory formation after mild COVID-19. For the study at large: TCR clusters were largely donor specific.

Trimming at V came to 4 bases and at J to 4 bases, leaving 6 bases not matched to a gene. CDR3 length: 14 amino acids. CDR1 DFQATT and CDR2 SNEGSKA come from the germline V gene (reference sequence). TCRdb independently ran MiXCR on the 5' RACE reads; one entry per CDR3 protein. The data contain 450,000 to 700,000 distinct CDR3 sequences, 15% to 20% of them singletons. Sequenced input: PBMCs or a T cell subset sorted from them (not recorded which). The chain employs TRBV20-1 and TRBJ2-2; 7 nucleotides line up with TRBD2. The source of this sequence is an adult woman who had mild COVID-19 (a few samples of this study predate the infection). Cell type and time point are not known. CDR3: CSATVAGSTGELFF. The CDR3 DNA is TGCAGTGCTACCGTAGCGGGTAGCACCGGGGAGCTGTTTTTT.